The rows below give T cell receptor beta chains drawn from one sample of a study of blood T cell repertoires in COVID-19. Libraries were prepared by immunoSEQ multiplex PCR; TCRdb keeps only in-frame clonotypes and omits some of them. The table has 70,000 to 95,000 clones, 70% to 85% seen once. The sample was peripheral blood. These receptors all stem from a woman aged 45-59 years with acute or convalescent COVID-19. Both conserved end residues are part of each CDR3. The D gene is left open where the match is weak. Clone size appears in some rows only: once, few, many, or a class for an expanded clone.

v_call	clone_size	j_call	d_call	cdr3_nt	cdr3_aa
TRBV7-8	-	TRBJ2-7	-	TGTGCCAGCAGCTATCAAACAACCTACGAGCAGTACTTC	CASSYQTTYEQYF
TRBV9	-	TRBJ2-7	TRBD2	TGTGCCAGCAGCGTGGGACTAGACAACTACGAGCAGTACTTC	CASSVGLDNYEQYF
TRBV5-6	-	TRBJ1-3	-	TGTGCCAGCAGCTTTCAGGGTTGGACGGGAAACACCATATATTTT	CASSFQGWTGNTIYF
TRBV9	-	TRBJ2-1	-	TGTGCCAGCAGCGTCGACAGCTCCTACAATGAGCAGTTCTTC	CASSVDSSYNEQFF
TRBV2	-	TRBJ1-6	TRBD1	TGTGCCATGAGAGACAGGGATAATTCACCCCTCCACTTT	CAMRDRDNSPLHF
TRBV27	once	TRBJ1-1	TRBD1	TGTGCCAGCAGTTACCGACAGGGAGCGCTGCGGGCTTTCTTT	CASSYRQGALRAFF
TRBV5-1	-	TRBJ2-3	TRBD2	TGCGCCAGCAGCGGGGGACTAGCGGGCGGAGTAGGGGCAGATACGCAGTATTTT	CASSGGLAGGVGADTQYF
TRBV4-2	-	TRBJ1-2	TRBD1	TGTGCCAGCAGCCAAGTGGAGAACAGGGGAGCTGGCTACACCTTC	CASSQVENRGAGYTF
TRBV27	-	TRBJ1-1	-	TGTGCCAGCACCACCTTCTGGAGTCCGAACACTGAAGCTTTCTTT	CASTTFWSPNTEAFF
TRBV5-6	-	TRBJ1-5	TRBD1	TGTGCCAGCAGCGCCCGACAGGGGGTAGGTCAGCCCCAGCATTTT	CASSARQGVGQPQHF
TRBV6-2/TRBV6-3	-	TRBJ1-5	-	TGTGCCAGCAGTTACGGTCAGGCTGAAGGACAGCCCCAGCATTTT	CASSYGQAEGQPQHF
TRBV19	-	TRBJ2-2	TRBD1	TGTGCCAGTAGGAGACAGGGGGCGGGCACCGGGGAGCTGTTTTTT	CASRRQGAGTGELFF
TRBV15	-	TRBJ2-7	TRBD2	TGTGCCACCAGCAGAGAGACTAGCGGAACCTACGAGCAGTACTTC	CATSRETSGTYEQYF
TRBV30	-	TRBJ1-5	TRBD1	TGTGCCTGGACAGGGGGCAGCAATCAGCCCCAGCATTTT	CAWTGGSNQPQHF
TRBV7-6	-	TRBJ1-5	TRBD1	TGTGCCAGCAGCATAAGACAGGGTATACAGCCCCAGCATTTT	CASSIRQGIQPQHF
TRBV10-3	-	TRBJ1-1	TRBD1	TGTGCCATCACCGAGACAGGGTCCTTGACTGAAGCTTTCTTT	CAITETGSLTEAFF
TRBV6-5	-	TRBJ1-1	TRBD1	TGTGCCAGCAGTTGGACAGGGCGTTTCACTGAAGCTTTCTTT	CASSWTGRFTEAFF
TRBV5-4	-	TRBJ1-2	-	TGTGCCAGCAGCTTGTCCGGGTATGGCTACACCTTC	CASSLSGYGYTF
TRBV19	-	TRBJ2-1	TRBD2	TGTGCCAGCCGGAAGACTAGCGCCCTGAGTCAGTTCTTC	CASRKTSALSQFF
TRBV28	-	TRBJ1-2	-	TGTGCCAGCAGTCCCCAGGGTCCTAACTATGGCTACACCTTC	CASSPQGPNYGYTF
TRBV28	once	TRBJ1-2	-	TGTGCCAGCAGTTTAGGGGCCGCCTCCTATGGCTACACCTTC	CASSLGAASYGYTF
TRBV7-2	-	TRBJ2-7	TRBD1	TGTGCCAGCAGCTTCCCGGGACAGGTCTCCTACGAGCAGTACTTC	CASSFPGQVSYEQYF
TRBV10-1	-	TRBJ1-5	TRBD1	TGCGCCAGCAGCCACCTCAGGGGGGCCCGTTGCAATCAGCCCCAGCATTTT	CASSHLRGARCNQPQHF
TRBV6-5	-	TRBJ2-5	-	TGTGCCAGCAGTCCGTTTAGGGAGGCCCAGTACTTC	CASSPFREAQYF
TRBV5-1	-	TRBJ2-7	-	TGCGCCAGCAGCTTGGCCGGCGGGGCAGCCGAAGAGCAGTACTTC	CASSLAGGAAEEQYF
TRBV7-3	-	TRBJ2-5	TRBD2	TGTGCCAGCAGCCGGGGGGGCGGCCAAGAGACCCAGTACTTC	CASSRGGGQETQYF
TRBV7-2	-	TRBJ1-6	-	TGTGCCAGCAGCTTAGTTCTGGGGAGGATAGCGAATTCACCCCTCCACTTT	CASSLVLGRIANSPLHF
TRBV5-1	-	TRBJ1-6	TRBD1	TGCGCCAGCAGCTTGAATGGGGACAGTAATTCACCCCTCCACTTT	CASSLNGDSNSPLHF
TRBV11-2	-	TRBJ1-1	-	TGTGCCAGCAGCCGCCCTGCGTTGGGGCCTGAAGCTTTCTTT	CASSRPALGPEAFF
TRBV20-1	-	TRBJ2-1	-	TGCAGTGCTAGTCGCTTCACGGATGAGCAGTTCTTC	CSASRFTDEQFF
TRBV7-8	-	TRBJ2-1	-	TGTGCCAGCAGCCCATACAATGAGCAGTTCTTC	CASSPYNEQFF
TRBV6-6	-	TRBJ2-1	-	TGTGCCAGCAGTTATGCGCAGGGTGGCAATGAGCAGTTCTTC	CASSYAQGGNEQFF
TRBV24-1	once	TRBJ2-7	-	TGTGCCACCAGTTCCGTTGACAACTACGAGCAGTACTTC	CATSSVDNYEQYF
TRBV6-6	-	TRBJ1-6	-	TGTGCCAGCAGTTATTCACTGAATTCACCCCTCCACTTT	CASSYSLNSPLHF
TRBV7-2	-	TRBJ2-1	TRBD2	TGTGCCAGCAGCCACTTCGCGGGGGGGTCTGATGAGCAGTTCTTC	CASSHFAGGSDEQFF
TRBV3-1/TRBV3-2	-	TRBJ1-1	-	TGTGCCAGCAGCCAAGAAAACGGGAAGCGGCGAGGAGCTTTCTTT	CASSQENGKRRGAFF
TRBV19	-	TRBJ2-1	TRBD2	TGTGCCAGTAGAGGGGGGGCGGGAGGTCACAATGAGCAGTTCTTC	CASRGGAGGHNEQFF
TRBV6-5	-	TRBJ2-3	TRBD2	TGTGCCAGCAGTACGTTAGCGGGGGTCACAGATACGCAGTATTTT	CASSTLAGVTDTQYF
TRBV7-7	-	TRBJ2-5	-	TGTGCCAGCAGCTTAAGGCAGGGGCCCTGGGAGACCCAGTACTTC	CASSLRQGPWETQYF
TRBV2	-	TRBJ1-5	-	TGTGCCAGCACAGGGGAACTTAATCAGCCCCAGCATTTT	CASTGELNQPQHF
TRBV15	-	TRBJ2-3	-	TGTGCCACCAGCCCCTCCCGAACTTCCTCCTTCACAGATACGCAGTATTTT	CATSPSRTSSFTDTQYF
TRBV5-1	-	TRBJ2-7	-	TGCGCCAGCAGCTTGAGCGACAGAGCCTCCTACGAGCAGTACTTC	CASSLSDRASYEQYF
TRBV5-4	-	TRBJ1-1	-	TGTGCCAGCAGCTTGGGAGGGGGGGCGAACACTGAAGCTTTCTTT	CASSLGGGANTEAFF
TRBV7-8	-	TRBJ2-7	TRBD2	TGTGCCAGCAGCCACTCGCGGGGGAGCGGAGCTCACCCTACCTACTACGAGCAGTACTTC	CASSHSRGSGAHPTYYEQYF
TRBV4-1	-	TRBJ1-2	TRBD1	TGCGCCAGCAGCCAAGATCGCGGGACAGGGACTAACTATGGCTACACCTTC	CASSQDRGTGTNYGYTF
TRBV5-5	-	TRBJ1-1	-	TGTGCCAGCAGCTTTGCGGGCCACACTGAAGCTTTCTTT	CASSFAGHTEAFF
TRBV5-1	-	TRBJ2-1	TRBD2	TGCGCCAGCAGCCTCATGCTAGCGGGAGGGACCAATGAGCAGTTCTTC	CASSLMLAGGTNEQFF
TRBV12-5	-	TRBJ2-7	TRBD2	TGTGCTAGTGGTTTCCGGGGGGCCTACGAGCAGTACTTC	CASGFRGAYEQYF
TRBV7-9	-	TRBJ2-7	TRBD1	TGTGCCAGCAGCCCTCTCGTAGGGACAGGGGGCGCGGTAACCTACGAGCAGTACTTC	CASSPLVGTGGAVTYEQYF
TRBV12-5	-	TRBJ2-5	TRBD1	TGTGCTAGTGGTTTGCCCCGAGGATTGACAGGGGAGACCCAGTACTTC	CASGLPRGLTGETQYF
TRBV7-9	-	TRBJ2-1	TRBD2	TGTGCCAGCAGCCTCACGGGACTAGCGGGAGCCAATGAGCAGTTCTTC	CASSLTGLAGANEQFF
TRBV7-3	-	TRBJ1-3	-	TGTGCCAGCAGCTTAAACTTGGGCGCAGGCGCCATATATTTT	CASSLNLGAGAIYF